The present TCR beta chain was sequenced within a study of cytomegalovirus exposure and HLA in healthy donors. Study-wide results and caveats: In vitro work confirmed that a few CMV-associated chains recognize CMV antigens.

Profiled with immunoSEQ multiplex PCR; TCRdb holds only in-frame clones, not every one. The sample lists over 150,000 clones; about four fifths were seen once. In the case of this clone: Its antigen is undetermined.

CDR1 is LGHNA and CDR2 is YNFKEQ in the germline V gene. Trimming shortened V by 0 bases and J by 0 bases, and 12 bases separated the two germline ends. This CDR3 contains 16 residues. The donors were part of the validation cohort of more than 90 subjects. That cohort was separate from the first cohort, which comprised 700 or so subjects. The sequenced sample was PBMCs. The chain links TRBV4-2 to TRBJ2-7, with D possibly TRBD2 on 6 matching bases. The receptor comes from a woman aged 18 to 35 in good health and CMV-seropositive. CDR3 sequence reads: CASSQEGGTTSYEQYF. CDR3 DNA: TGTGCCAGCAGCCAAGAGGGGGGAACCACCTCCTACGAGCAGTACTTC.